This T cell receptor (beta chain) was recovered during a study of OX40 agonist ivuxolimab in advanced cancers. Overall study findings and caveats: Relatively little clonal expansion, among the lowest observed, appeared in partial responders at 0.1-3.0 mg/kg.

Remarks on this clone: As yet, its antigen is unknown.

The CDR3 totals 15 residues. The V end lost 1 base, the J end lost 6 bases, and 16 bases lay between the germline ends. The germline V gene has CDR1 SGHVS and CDR2 FQNEAQ. The repertoire was sequenced with immunoSEQ multiplex PCR; TCRdb's copy has only in-frame clones and lacks some. The profile covers tens of thousands of clones, with about nine tenths appearing a single time and less than 1.1% taken by the ten largest. The sequence was obtained from an adult with an advanced solid tumor such as melanoma, head and neck, liver or kidney cancer. The chain carries TRBV7-8 and TRBJ2-7; D could derive from TRBD1 or TRBD2 (5 bases each). The sequences come from CD4+ or CD8+ T cells sorted from blood, collected in a trial of the OX40 agonist ivuxolimab. The CDR3, as DNA: TGTGCCAGCAGCTTAGGCCGAATGGGACCTTCCGAGCAGTACTTC. This codes for CASSLGRMGPSEQYF.